Below are 8 T cell receptor beta chains sequenced from a single sample in a study of T cells in women clearing cervical HPV infection. The method was immunoSEQ multiplex PCR; TCRdb's version includes in-frame clones alone and lacks a portion of them. The ten top clones account for approximately 1.5%, within a sample of around 39,000 clones. Sequencing was performed on blood buffy coat. Receptors originate from a woman between 18 and 70 years old with a cervical HPV16 infection that either progressed to CIN3+ or cleared (not recorded which).

Regarding this clone: The sequenced fragment ends 3 residues before the CDR3 boundary, so the rest is inferred from the germline J gene. This chain joins TRBV14 and TRBJ2-3, with D tentatively TRBD1 (5 bases). The CDR3 contains 14 residues. In germline, CDR1 is SGHDN, CDR2 FVKESK. V lost 4 bases and J 1 base, leaving 9 bases between the germline ends. The CDR3 sequence: CASSLQTGTDTQYF. The covered CDR3 bases are TGTGCCAGCAGCCTCCAGACAGGCACAGATACG.

Notes on this clone: The read comes to an end 3 residues before the CDR3 does, leaving the germline J gene to fill in the end. The rearrangement joins TRBV7-8 to TRBJ2-3; 12 bases are a match to TRBD2. CDR1 is SGHVS, CDR2 FQNEAQ, per germline. The V and J ends lost 5 bases and 6 bases, in that order; junction bases with no gene match: 12. The CDR3 consists of 17 residues. Incomplete CDR3 DNA: TGTGCCAGCAGCCCCCTTTATACTAGCGGGGGGCGGGATACG. It specifies CASSPLYTSGGRDT. The complete CDR3 reads CASSPLYTSGGRDTQYF.

A word on this clone: Read data end 3 residues before the CDR3 end; the end is taken from the germline J gene. The chain employs TRBV5-5 and TRBJ2-1; 8 bases map to TRBD1. The J segment lost 6 bases and the V segment lost 7 bases, leaving 6 bases of the junction unmatched. The length of the CDR3 is 13 residues. Germline V lookup: CDR1 SGHKS, CDR2 YYEKEE (reference sequence). The chain's CDR3 is CASDFQGANEQFF. The part of the CDR3 DNA that was read is TGTGCCAGCGATTTTCAGGGGGCCAATGAG.

With respect to this clone: The read finishes 3 residues shy of the CDR3 end, and the germline J gene is used to complete it. This chain uses TRBV29-1 with TRBJ2-7; D perhaps matches TRBD1 (5 bases). Trimming removed 4 bases from V and 3 bases from J, with 7 bases in between. CDR1 and CDR2 from the germline V gene are SQVTM and ANQGSEA. The CDR3 contains 11 residues. The sequenced CDR3 bases are TGCAGCGTTGGACAGCTCTACGAG. This translates into CSVGQLYE. The entire CDR3 protein is CSVGQLYEQYF.

Measured by frequency, this clone is medium-sized. From the germline J gene comes the end of the CDR3, since the read stops 3 residues before it. This sequence joins TRBV18 and TRBJ2-4; TRBD1 matches at 10 bases. The J segment lost 0 bases and the V segment lost 5 bases, leaving 16 bases of the junction unmatched. The CDR3 has 20 amino acids. CDR1 and CDR2 from the germline V gene are KGHSH and LQKENI. The CDR3: CASSVKSGQGLLPAKNIQYF. The sequenced part of the CDR3 DNA is TGTGCCAGCTCAGTCAAATCGGGACAGGGGCTTTTACCAGCCAAAAACATT.

A word on this clone: The read terminates 3 residues before the CDR3 end, so the remaining end is supplied by the germline J gene. The V gene is TRBV10-3, the J gene TRBJ2-3; 10 bases fit TRBD1. The CDR3 loop spans 15 amino acids. The V gene's germline CDR1 is ENHRY and CDR2 SYGVKD. The part of the CDR3 DNA that was read is TGTGCCATCAATACTCCAGGGACAGGGGAAGAGACG. Protein sequence: CAINTPGTGEET. The whole CDR3 protein is CAINTPGTGEETQYF.

Regarding this clone: Read coverage stops 3 residues before the CDR3 terminus; the germline J gene supplies the remainder. This chain links TRBV18 with TRBJ1-5, with D possibly TRBD1 on 6 matching bases. V lost 3 bases and J 7 bases, leaving 13 bases between the germline ends. CDR3 length: 14 residues. Germline lookup yields CDR1 KGHSH and CDR2 LQKENI. The CDR3 sequence: CASSPAGARQPQHF. Partial CDR3 DNA: TGTGCCAGCTCACCCGCGGGGGCCAGGCAGCCC.

Regarding this clone: Sequencing ends 3 residues short of the CDR3 end; the germline J gene provides the rest. V gene TRBV20-1 combines with J gene TRBJ2-3; 9 nucleotides line up with TRBD2. The trim removed 1 base at V and 4 bases at J, leaving 12 bases unmatched. CDR1 and CDR2 (germline): DFQATT, SNEGSKA (reference sequence). CDR3 length: 17 amino acids. The chain's CDR3 is CSARGEIAGDAADTQYF. The covered CDR3 bases are TGCAGTGCTAGAGGGGAGATAGCGGGGGATGCTGCAGATACG.